This T cell receptor (beta chain) was captured in a study of blood T cell repertoires in COVID-19. The wider study: T cells, B-cell-depleted T cells, or PBMCs provided the cDNA or gDNA that served as material.

Germline V gene data show CDR1 as SNHLY and CDR2 as FYNNEI. This CDR3 spans 13 amino acids. J gave up 3 bases and V 6 bases, and 3 bases lay outside the gene matches. Here immunoSEQ multiplex PCR was the method, and the copy in TCRdb shows in-frame clones only, minus some. This sample has approximately 390,000 clones, with around 90% found just once. V gene TRBV2 combines with J gene TRBJ1-1; TRBD1 aligns across 8 bases. The receptor's source is a woman in her thirties or forties with acute COVID-19. Material for sequencing was PBMCs or T cells enriched from blood (not recorded which). For the CDR3, the DNA is TGTGCCAGCAGCAAGACAGGGGACACTGAAGCTTTCTTT. Translating gives CASSKTGDTEAFF.